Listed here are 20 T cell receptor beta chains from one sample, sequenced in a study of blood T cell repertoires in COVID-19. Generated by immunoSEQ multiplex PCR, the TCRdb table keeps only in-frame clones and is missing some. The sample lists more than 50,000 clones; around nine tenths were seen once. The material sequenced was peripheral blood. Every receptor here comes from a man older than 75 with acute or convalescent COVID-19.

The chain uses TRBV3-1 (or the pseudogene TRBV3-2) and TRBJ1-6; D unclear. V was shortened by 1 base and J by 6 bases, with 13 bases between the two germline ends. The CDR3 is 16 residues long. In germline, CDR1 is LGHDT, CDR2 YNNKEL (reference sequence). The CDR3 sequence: CASSQVPGLSNSPLHF. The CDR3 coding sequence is TGTGCCAGCAGCCAAGTCCCGGGTTTGAGTAATTCACCCCTCCACTTT.

In DNA, the CDR3 is TGTGCCAGCAGCAAAAGCCCGACAGGGGGTCTAGGGACCGGGGAGCTGTTTTTT. Its translation: CASSKSPTGGLGTGELFF. V gene TRBV5-8 combines with J gene TRBJ2-2, with TRBD1 matching 9 bases. The V gene end was trimmed by 4 bases and the J gene end by 5 bases; junction bases not matched to a gene: 15. CDR1 is SGHTS and CDR2 is YDEGEE in the germline V gene. The CDR3 has 18 amino acids.

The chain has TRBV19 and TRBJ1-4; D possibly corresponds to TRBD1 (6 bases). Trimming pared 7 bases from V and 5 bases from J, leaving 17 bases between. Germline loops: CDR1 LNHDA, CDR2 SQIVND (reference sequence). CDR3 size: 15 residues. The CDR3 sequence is CASTAGGRLNEKLFF. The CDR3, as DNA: TGTGCCAGTACCGCGGGGGGCAGATTAAATGAAAAACTGTTTTTT.

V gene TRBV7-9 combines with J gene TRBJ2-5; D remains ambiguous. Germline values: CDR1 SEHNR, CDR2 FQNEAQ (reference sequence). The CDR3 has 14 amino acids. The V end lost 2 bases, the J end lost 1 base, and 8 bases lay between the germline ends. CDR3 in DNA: TGTGCCAGCAGCTTAAGTGTCAGCCAAGAGACCCAGTACTTC. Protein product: CASSLSVSQETQYF. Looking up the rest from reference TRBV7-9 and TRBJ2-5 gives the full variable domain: DTGVSQNPRHKITKRGQNVTFRCDPISEHNRLYWYRQTLGQGPEFLTYFQNEAQLEKSRLLSDRFSAERPKGSFSTLEIQRTEQGDSAMYLCASSLSVSQETQYFGPGTRLLVL.

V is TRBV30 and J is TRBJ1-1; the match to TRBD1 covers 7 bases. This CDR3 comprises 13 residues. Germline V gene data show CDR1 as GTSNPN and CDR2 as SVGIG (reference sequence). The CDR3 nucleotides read TGTGCTTATTTAGGGACAGCGAACACTGAAGCTTTCTTT. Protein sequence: CAYLGTANTEAFF.

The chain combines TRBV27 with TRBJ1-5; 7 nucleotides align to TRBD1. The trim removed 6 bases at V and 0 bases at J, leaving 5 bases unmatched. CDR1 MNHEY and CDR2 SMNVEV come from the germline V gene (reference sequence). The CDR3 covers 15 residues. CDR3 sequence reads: CASRRDSNSNQPQHF. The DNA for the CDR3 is TGTGCCAGCAGGCGGGACAGCAATAGCAATCAGCCCCAGCATTTT.

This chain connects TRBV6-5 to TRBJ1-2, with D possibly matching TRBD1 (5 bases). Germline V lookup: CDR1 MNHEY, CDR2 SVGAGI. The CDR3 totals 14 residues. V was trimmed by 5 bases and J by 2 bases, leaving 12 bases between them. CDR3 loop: CASSPTAGNYGYTF. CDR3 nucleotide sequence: TGTGCCAGCAGTCCGACGGCAGGGAACTATGGCTACACCTTC.

The CDR3 DNA reads TGTGCCAGCGGGGGGGCGGACGAGACCCAGTACTTC. Its translation is CASGGADETQYF. The V gene is TRBV2, the J gene TRBJ2-5, with a tentative D call TRBD2 (7 bases). Germline V CDR1 and CDR2: SNHLY, FYNNEI. Deletions cut 8 bases from V and 5 bases from J, with 12 bases between. This CDR3 contains 12 residues.

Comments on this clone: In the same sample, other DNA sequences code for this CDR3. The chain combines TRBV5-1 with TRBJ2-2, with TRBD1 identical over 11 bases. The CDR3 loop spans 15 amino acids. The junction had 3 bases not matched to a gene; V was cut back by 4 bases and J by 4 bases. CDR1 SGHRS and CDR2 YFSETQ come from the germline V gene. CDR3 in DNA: TGCGCCAGCAGCCCCGGGACAGGGGGCACCGGGGAGCTGTTTTTT. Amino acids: CASSPGTGGTGELFF.

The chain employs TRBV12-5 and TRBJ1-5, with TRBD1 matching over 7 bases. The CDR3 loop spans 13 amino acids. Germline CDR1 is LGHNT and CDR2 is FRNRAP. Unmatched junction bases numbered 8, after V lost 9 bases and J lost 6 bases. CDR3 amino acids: CASCRGESQPQHF. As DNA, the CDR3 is TGTGCTAGCTGCAGGGGGGAAAGTCAGCCCCAGCATTTT.

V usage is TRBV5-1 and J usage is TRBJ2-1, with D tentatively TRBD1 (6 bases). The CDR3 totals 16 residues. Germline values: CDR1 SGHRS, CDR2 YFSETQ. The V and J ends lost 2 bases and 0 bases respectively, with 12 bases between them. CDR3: CASSLGGGLSYNEQFF. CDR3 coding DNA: TGCGCCAGCAGCTTAGGTGGGGGCCTCTCCTACAATGAGCAGTTCTTC.

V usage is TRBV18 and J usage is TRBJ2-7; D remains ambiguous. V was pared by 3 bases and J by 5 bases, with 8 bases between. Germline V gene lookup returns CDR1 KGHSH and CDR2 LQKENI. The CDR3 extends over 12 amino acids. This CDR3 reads CASSPQRNEQYF. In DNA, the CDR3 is TGTGCCAGCTCACCTCAGAGGAACGAGCAGTACTTC.

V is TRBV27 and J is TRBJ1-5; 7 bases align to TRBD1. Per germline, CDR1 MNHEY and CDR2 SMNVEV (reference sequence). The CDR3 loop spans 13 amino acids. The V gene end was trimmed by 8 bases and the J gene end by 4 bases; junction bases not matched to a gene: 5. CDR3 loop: CASGTAINQPQHF. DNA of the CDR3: TGTGCCAGCGGGACAGCCATTAATCAGCCCCAGCATTTT.

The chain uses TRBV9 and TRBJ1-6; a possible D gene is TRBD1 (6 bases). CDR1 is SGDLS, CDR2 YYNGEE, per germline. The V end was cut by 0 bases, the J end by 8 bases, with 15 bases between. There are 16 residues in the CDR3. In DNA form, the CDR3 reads TGTGCCAGCAGCGTAGGTGAGGACAGCGTTTATTCACCCCTCCACTTT. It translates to CASSVGEDSVYSPLHF.

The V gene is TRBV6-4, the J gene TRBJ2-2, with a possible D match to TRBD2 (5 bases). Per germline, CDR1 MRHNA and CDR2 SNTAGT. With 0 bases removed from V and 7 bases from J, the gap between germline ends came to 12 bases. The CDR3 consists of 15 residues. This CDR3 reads CASSDSGVSVGELFF. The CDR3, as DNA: TGTGCCAGCAGTGACTCCGGGGTTTCAGTCGGGGAGCTGTTTTTT.

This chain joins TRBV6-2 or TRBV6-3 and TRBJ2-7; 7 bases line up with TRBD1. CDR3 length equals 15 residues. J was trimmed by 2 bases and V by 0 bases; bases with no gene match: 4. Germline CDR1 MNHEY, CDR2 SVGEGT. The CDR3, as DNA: TGTGCCAGCAGTTACTCGAGTCAGGGGGCCTACGAGCAGTACTTC. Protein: CASSYSSQGAYEQYF.

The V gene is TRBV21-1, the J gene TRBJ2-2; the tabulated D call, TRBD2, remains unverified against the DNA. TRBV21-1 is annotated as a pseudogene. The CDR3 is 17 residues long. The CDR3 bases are TGTGCCAGCAGCCCTCGGTTTACTAGAGCGAACACCGGGGAGCTGTTTTTT. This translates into CASSPRFTRANTGELFF.

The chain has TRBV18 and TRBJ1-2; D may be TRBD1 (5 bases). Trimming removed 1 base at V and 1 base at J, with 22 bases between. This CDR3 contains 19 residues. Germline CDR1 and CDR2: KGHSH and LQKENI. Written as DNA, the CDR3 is TGTGCCAGCTCACCACGAATCTTTCTGGGTGGACAAGATAACTATGGCTACACCTTC. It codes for CASSPRIFLGGQDNYGYTF.

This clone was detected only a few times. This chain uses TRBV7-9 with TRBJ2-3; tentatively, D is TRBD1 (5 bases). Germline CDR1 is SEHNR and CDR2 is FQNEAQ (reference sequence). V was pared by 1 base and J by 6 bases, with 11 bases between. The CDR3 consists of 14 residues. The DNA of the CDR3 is TGTGCCAGCAGCTTAGGGTCGCAGGGCGATACGCAGTATTTT. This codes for CASSLGSQGDTQYF.

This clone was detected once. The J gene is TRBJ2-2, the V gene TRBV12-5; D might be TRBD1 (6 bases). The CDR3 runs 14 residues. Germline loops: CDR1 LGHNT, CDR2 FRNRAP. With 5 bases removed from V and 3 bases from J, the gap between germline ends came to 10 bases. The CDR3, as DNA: TGTGCTAGTGGTCCGGACAGATACACCGGGGAGCTGTTTTTT. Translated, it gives CASGPDRYTGELFF.